This entry lists 20 T cell receptor beta chains sequenced from one sample in a study of Tregs in tolerant kidney transplant recipients (dated by TCRdb to about 2019). The transplants used related donors with nonmyeloablative bone marrow transplantation, and mixed chimerism in the human trials was transient. The protocol used for the library was the immunoSEQ multiplex PCR assay. TCRdb took over this immuneACCESS table, retaining in-frame rearrangements with V and J assigned. Such tables are incomplete; in checked studies, under half of the missing clones stem from an unresolved V gene, and the remainder is unexplained. Across this sample there are about 81,000 clones, with roughly 90% seen only once. Roughly 1.5% of the sample lies in the top ten. Sequenced here: CD4+ T cells from blood (PBMCs), sampled 24 months after the transplant. The receptors come from a human patient who received a combined kidney and bone marrow transplant. Some T cells present after a transplant may be cells of the graft donor.

The V and J genes are TRBV5-1 and TRBJ2-2, with TRBD1 as a possible D gene (6 bases). The germline V and J ends were trimmed by 3 bases and 0 bases, with 9 bases remaining between them. Germline-derived CDR1 and CDR2 are SGHRS and YFSETQ. The CDR3 is 15 amino acids. The CDR3, as DNA: TGCGCCAGCAGCTCGGGACAATCGAACACCGGGGAGCTGTTTTTT. Translation: CASSSGQSNTGELFF.

The chain carries TRBV5-1 and TRBJ2-7, with TRBD1 as a possible D gene (5 bases). The germline V gene encodes CDR1 SGHRS and CDR2 YFSETQ. The V end was cut by 2 bases, the J end by 6 bases, with 15 bases between. The CDR3 covers 14 residues. CDR3 coding DNA: TGCGCCAGCAGCTTTGGCGGCTTCCAGGGCGAGCAGTACTTC. Its translation is CASSFGGFQGEQYF.

This chain uses TRBV5-6 with TRBJ1-2; D gene ambiguous. This CDR3 region has 13 residues. Germline CDR1 is SGHDT and CDR2 is YYEEEE. Trimming cost V 1 base and J 4 bases, with 8 bases left between them. CDR3 protein: CASSLSGSYGYTF. Written as DNA, the CDR3 is TGTGCCAGCAGCTTGTCAGGTTCCTATGGCTACACCTTC.

This chain connects TRBV6-1 to TRBJ2-5; 9 bases line up with TRBD1. Germline V lookup: CDR1 MNHNS, CDR2 SASEGT. The CDR3 is made up of 13 amino acids. Unmatched junction bases numbered 4, after V lost 8 bases and J lost 3 bases. CDR3 DNA: TGTGCCAGCGGACGGGACAGGGAAGAGACCCAGTACTTC. Protein sequence: CASGRDREETQYF.

For the CDR3, the DNA is TGTGCCAGCGGAGCGGGAGGTTGGGAGACCCAGTACTTC. Amino acid sequence: CASGAGGWETQYF. The V call is TRBV5-6, the J call TRBJ2-5, with 9 bases aligning to TRBD2. The germline V gene encodes CDR1 SGHDT and CDR2 YYEEEE. The V gene end was trimmed by 7 bases and the J gene end by 5 bases; junction bases not matched to a gene: 6. The CDR3 runs 13 residues.

The V call is TRBV7-2, the J call TRBJ2-1; D is undetermined. The CDR3 runs 14 residues. Germline assignment: CDR1 SGHTA and CDR2 FQGNSA. The V end was cut by 1 base, the J end by 8 bases, with 12 bases between. The CDR3 nucleotides are TGTGCCAGCAGCTTAGTTCTAGATCTCGATGAGCAGTTCTTC. Translated: CASSLVLDLDEQFF.

In this sample, this clone turned up once. J is TRBJ1-6 and V is TRBV7-2; 8 bases are shared with TRBD1. Germline lookup yields CDR1 SGHTA and CDR2 FQGNSA. The CDR3 length is 15 residues. Germline trimming cut 3 bases from V and 9 bases from J; bases unmatched to any gene: 7. The CDR3 is CASSLQTGETSPLHF. In nucleotides, the CDR3 is TGTGCCAGCAGCTTGCAGACAGGGGAGACTTCACCCCTCCACTTT.

V is TRBV6-6 and J is TRBJ2-1; 12 bases map to TRBD2. This CDR3 has 15 residues. CDR1 and CDR2 (germline): MNHNY, SVGAGI (reference sequence). After removal of 7 bases from V and 5 bases from J, the junction contained 6 bases not matched to a gene. The CDR3 here is CASKLAGGINNEQFF. In nucleotides, the CDR3 is TGTGCCAGCAAACTAGCGGGAGGAATAAACAATGAGCAGTTCTTC.

The chain combines TRBV5-6 with TRBJ2-5; D is ambiguous. The CDR3 contains 13 residues. The germline V gene encodes CDR1 SGHDT and CDR2 YYEEEE. V was cut by 2 bases and J by 2 bases, with 7 bases left in between. This CDR3 is CASSLTPQETQYF. CDR3 DNA: TGTGCCAGCAGCTTAACACCTCAAGAGACCCAGTACTTC.

The chain recombines TRBV11-3 with TRBJ2-3, with TRBD2 as a possible D gene (5 bases). The V and J ends lost 1 base and 2 bases respectively, with 10 bases between them. Germline V gives CDR1 SGHNT, CDR2 YENEEA. The CDR3 loop spans 15 amino acids. CDR3 coding DNA: TGTGCCAGCAGCTTAGGAGGGATCGACACAGATACGCAGTATTTT. This sequence encodes CASSLGGIDTDTQYF.

This chain connects TRBV7-7 to TRBJ2-3; 9 nucleotides agree with TRBD1. This CDR3 contains 15 residues. The trim removed 4 bases at V and 1 base at J, leaving 3 bases unmatched. Germline CDR1 reads SSHAT; CDR2 reads FNYEAQ (reference sequence). In DNA, the CDR3 is TGTGCCAGCAGCTCTACAGGGGGCGGCACAGATACGCAGTATTTT. Protein: CASSSTGGGTDTQYF.

The chain couples TRBV5-5 to TRBJ2-3, with 8 bases lining up with TRBD2. The CDR3 runs to 16 residues. The V and J ends lost 0 bases and 2 bases, in that order; junction bases with no gene match: 5. The germline gives CDR1 SGHKS, CDR2 YYEKEE (reference sequence). CDR3 in amino acids: CASSLAASGFTDTQYF. The CDR3 DNA reads as TGTGCCAGCAGCTTGGCGGCTAGCGGGTTCACAGATACGCAGTATTTT.

Written as DNA, the CDR3 is TGTGCCAGCAGTCTCGACAGGACCTCCACAGATACGCAGTATTTT. This gives the protein CASSLDRTSTDTQYF. The V and J genes are TRBV2 and TRBJ2-3; possibly TRBD1 for D (6 bases). Germline CDR1 reads SNHLY; CDR2 reads FYNNEI. This CDR3 comprises 15 residues. V lost 5 bases and J 2 bases, leaving 14 bases between the germline ends.

The genes are TRBV5-1 and TRBJ2-2; D perhaps matches TRBD1 (6 bases). V gave up 4 bases and J gave up 8 bases, with 18 bases separating them. The germline V gene encodes CDR1 SGHRS and CDR2 YFSETQ. The CDR3 contains 15 residues. The CDR3 reads CASSASGTIVGELFF. The CDR3 DNA reads TGCGCCAGCAGCGCATCCGGGACAATTGTTGGGGAGCTGTTTTTT.

The J gene is TRBJ1-5, the V gene TRBV7-2; D is possibly TRBD1 (6 bases). The CDR3 is 16 amino acids. Trimming removed 5 bases at V and 0 bases at J, with 14 bases between. The germline CDR1 and CDR2 sequences are SGHTA and FQGNSA. The CDR3 sequence: CASSITTGISNQPQHF. Written as DNA, the CDR3 is TGTGCCAGCAGCATAACTACAGGGATTAGCAATCAGCCCCAGCATTTT.

This chain joins TRBV11-3 and TRBJ2-3; D remains ambiguous. V was cut by 2 bases and J by 2 bases, with 8 bases left in between. Germline-derived CDR1 and CDR2 are SGHNT and YENEEA. The CDR3 has 14 amino acids. The CDR3 loop reads CASSLSWATDTQYF. For the CDR3, the DNA is TGTGCCAGCAGCTTAAGTTGGGCCACAGATACGCAGTATTTT. The variable domain in full, with the rest retrieved from reference TRBV11-3 and TRBJ2-3, is EAGVVQSPRYKIIEKKQPVAFWCNPISGHNTLYWYLQNLGQGPELLIRYENEEAVDDSQLPKDRFSAERLKGVDSTLKIQPAELGDSAVYLCASSLSWATDTQYFGPGTRLTVL.

This rearrangement joins TRBV27 to TRBJ2-1, with 7 bases matching TRBD1. V lost 3 bases and J lost 0; bases outside the gene matches: 8. The CDR3 loop spans 17 amino acids. The germline V gene encodes CDR1 MNHEY and CDR2 SMNVEV (reference sequence). CDR3 in DNA: TGTGCCAGCAGTTTTTCCCACAGGGGTGGCTCCTACAATGAGCAGTTCTTC. Translation gives CASSFSHRGGSYNEQFF.

The J gene is TRBJ2-2, the V gene TRBV9, with a possible D match to TRBD1 (5 bases). The CDR3 is 15 residues long. CDR1 is SGDLS and CDR2 is YYNGEE in the germline V gene. The V end lost 1 base, the J end lost 6 bases, and 13 bases lay between the germline ends. CDR3 residues: CASSVYVGDPGELFF. Written as DNA, the CDR3 is TGTGCCAGCAGCGTATATGTAGGGGATCCCGGGGAGCTGTTTTTT.

This chain joins TRBV6-4 and TRBJ1-5, with D uncertain. This CDR3 contains 15 residues. Trimming removed 2 bases from V and 2 bases from J, with 10 bases in between. Germline CDR1 reads MRHNA; CDR2 reads SNTAGT. In DNA form, the CDR3 reads TGTGCCAGCAGTGACGAACACCCAGGCAATCAGCCCCAGCATTTT. Its protein product is CASSDEHPGNQPQHF.

V is TRBV11-3 and J is TRBJ1-1; D call uncertain. Germline V gives CDR1 SGHNT, CDR2 YENEEA. V was pared by 3 bases and J by 0 bases, with 8 bases between. This CDR3 is built from 14 residues. CDR3 bases: TGTGCCAGCAGCTTGCGGCACATGAACACTGAAGCTTTCTTT. The encoded protein is CASSLRHMNTEAFF.